A selection of T cell receptor beta chains follows, all from one sample in a study of T-cell reconstitution after alpha-beta-depleted transplantation in children. TCRdb redid the calling of the PCR reads with MiXCR, one entry per CDR3 protein. This table holds a few hundred thousand distinct CDR3 sequences, about 45% found once. The sample here was PBMCs, taken before TCRalphabeta/CD19-depleted stem cell transplant. These receptors all come from a girl aged 2-10 years with aplastic anemia, due to receive a stem cell transplant. Each CDR3 is given with its conserved first and last residue. A D gene is named only where the DNA matches it firmly. Only some rows state a clone size, as once, few, many or a class for expanded clones.

V	D	size	J	DNA	CDR3
TRBV21-1	.	.	TRBJ2-7	TGTGCCAGCAGCAAACGGGGAGACAGTACCTACGAGCAGTACTTC	CASSKRGDSTYEQYF
TRBV29-1	.	.	TRBJ2-7	TGCAGCGTTGTAGAGAGGGGCTACGAGCAGTACTTC	CSVVERGYEQYF
TRBV12-3/TRBV12-4	.	many	TRBJ2-3	TGTGCCAGCAGTTTACTGGGAGATACGCAGTATTTT	CASSLLGDTQYF
TRBV24-1	.	few	TRBJ2-1	TGTGCCACCAGTGATAGTCGTCGGAGCCCCAATGAGCAGTTCTTC	CATSDSRRSPNEQFF
TRBV11-2	.	many	TRBJ1-1	TGTGCCAGCAGCTTAGATTCAACGGTGAACACTGAAGCTTTCTTT	CASSLDSTVNTEAFF
TRBV12-3/TRBV12-4	TRBD1	.	TRBJ2-5	TGTGCCAGCACCTATAGGGGACAGGCAAAAGAGACCCAGTACTTC	CASTYRGQAKETQYF
TRBV7-6	.	.	TRBJ2-7	TGTGCCAGCAGCTTGGGCAGGGGCGGGTCCTCCTACGAGCAGTACTTC	CASSLGRGGSSYEQYF
TRBV7-6	TRBD2	.	TRBJ2-1	TGTGCCAGCAGCTTGACTCAGCGGGAGTTCAATGAGCAGTTCTTC	CASSLTQREFNEQFF
TRBV7-2	TRBD1	many	TRBJ2-5	TGTGCCAGCAGCTTAGTTTCGGTGGGCAGGGGGCGTGAGACCCAGTACTTC	CASSLVSVGRGRETQYF
TRBV4-1	.	many	TRBJ2-5	TGCGCCAGCAGCCAAGATGATCCGGCTAGCGCGGGAGAGACCCAGTACTTC	CASSQDDPASAGETQYF
TRBV27	TRBD1	.	TRBJ1-6	TGTGCCAGCACCGACAGGGGTTATAATTCACCCCTCCACTTT	CASTDRGYNSPLHF
TRBV12-3/TRBV12-4	.	once	TRBJ2-3	TGTGCCAGCAGAGTACGGGGGGCGTCTACAGATACGCAGTATTTT	CASRVRGASTDTQYF
TRBV7-8	.	many	TRBJ2-1	TGTGCCAGCAGCTTTCCTACGGGTGAGCAGTTCTTC	CASSFPTGEQFF
TRBV4-2	.	.	TRBJ2-5	TGTGCCAGCAGCCAAGCACGGGGAGGAATGGATAAGACCCAGTACTTC	CASSQARGGMDKTQYF
TRBV6-1	.	.	TRBJ2-7	TGTGCCAGTGGGATGGGTGGGACCTACGAGCAGTACTTC	CASGMGGTYEQYF
TRBV20-1	.	.	TRBJ1-2	TGCAGTGCCGGCGCAGGGGATAACTATGGCTACACCTTC	CSAGAGDNYGYTF
TRBV20-1	TRBD1	many	TRBJ1-5	TGCAGTGCACTTCAGGGGGACAGCGGCAATCAGCCCCAGCATTTT	CSALQGDSGNQPQHF
TRBV20-1	.	many	TRBJ2-1	TGCAGTGCTAGAGAACCGGGAACAAATGAGCAGTTCTTC	CSAREPGTNEQFF
TRBV29-1	TRBD2	many	TRBJ2-7	TGCAGCGTTGAAGTTGGTAGCGGGAGAGACGAGCAGTACTTC	CSVEVGSGRDEQYF
TRBV10-3	.	.	TRBJ2-3	TGTGCCATCAGTGATTCGGGGATGGATACGCAGTATTTT	CAISDSGMDTQYF
TRBV20-1	TRBD2	few	TRBJ2-3	TGCAGTGCTAGTGCTCGACTAGCCACAGATACGCAGTATTTT	CSASARLATDTQYF
TRBV19	.	few	TRBJ1-2	TGTGCCAGTTACTACACCGGGGACGGCTATAACTATGGCTACACCTTC	CASYYTGDGYNYGYTF
TRBV24-1	TRBD2	many	TRBJ2-1	TGTGCCACCAGTGATTTGCAAGGACTAGCGGGCGAGCAGTTCTTC	CATSDLQGLAGEQFF
TRBV20-1	TRBD1	many	TRBJ2-5	TGCAGTGCTAACAGGGGGCGAGGGACCCAGTACTTC	CSANRGRGTQYF
TRBV20-1	.	.	TRBJ2-7	TGCAGTGTAGGACAGTCTCTTTACGAGCAGTACTTC	CSVGQSLYEQYF
TRBV27	TRBD1	.	TRBJ2-7	TGTGCCAGCAGTCCAGGGGGCTCCCGGCAGTACTTC	CASSPGGSRQYF
TRBV7-6	.	many	TRBJ2-7	TGTGCCAGCAGCCCCGGGGCCTTCGGGAGTCCCTACGAGCAGTACTTC	CASSPGAFGSPYEQYF
TRBV28	.	.	TRBJ2-5	TGTGCCAGCAGTTTACGGGAGACCCAGCACTTC	CASSLRETQHF
TRBV4-3	.	many	TRBJ2-7	TGCGCCAGCAGCCAAGATTCGGGGGGACAAGTTGGGAAATCCTACGAGCAGTACTTC	CASSQDSGGQVGKSYEQYF
TRBV20-1	.	many	TRBJ2-3	TGCAGTGCTAGGGAGGGGGTAGCGAGATGGGAGGAAGATACGCAGTATTTT	CSAREGVARWEEDTQYF
TRBV27	.	.	TRBJ2-1	TGTGCCAGCAGGAGCGGCCGCAATGAGCAGTTCTTC	CASRSGRNEQFF
TRBV5-1	.	once	TRBJ2-1	TGCGCCAGCAGCTTGTTCAGCGGCAGCTTCTCCTACAATGAGCAGTTCTTC	CASSLFSGSFSYNEQFF
TRBV6-5	.	.	TRBJ2-1	TGTGCCAGCAGTTACGCAGTTTCTTACGTAAATGAGCAGTTCTTC	CASSYAVSYVNEQFF